This T cell receptor beta chain emerged from a study of blood T cell repertoires in COVID-19 (dated by TCRdb to 2018 to 2020). About the investigation overall: Samples covering the acute and convalescent phases of COVID-19 were provided by collaborators in the United States, Italy and Spain. The material from the prospective study consisted of cDNA or gDNA derived from T cells, B-cell-depleted T cells, or PBMCs. Deeply sampled blood TCRbeta repertoires from subjects exposed to, actively infected with, or recovered from COVID-19 were included in the dataset. The repertoires were released in a freely available public database intended as a resource for research on the immune response to SARS-CoV-2. Samples came from the ongoing ImmuneRACE study (first 160 participants) plus 1,254 subjects from 6 global collaborators. A de-identified subject ID, COVID-19 status, age in years and sex were almost always included in the sample metadata. HLA class I and class II types, where available, came from metadata supplied by the sample provider rather than from assay-based typing.

Paper-wide results and their limitations: The amount of clinical and demographic metadata varied by source and participant and was provided uncurated.

According to the germline V gene (reference sequence), CDR1 reads DFQATT and CDR2 reads SNEGSKA. The CDR3 covers 13 residues, taking in both the cysteine and the phenylalanine. Only the CDR3 region is kept as DNA, spanning 39 bases read in frame from base 1. The junction shows trimming of 5 bases on V and 5 bases on J, and the gene matches do not reach 8 bases of it. One collaborating source in Seattle enrolled patients while the patients were actively infected and followed the patients over time throughout the course of disease. Each collaborating institution followed its own protocols to collect whole blood in K2EDTA tubes. For TCRbeta analysis, collaborators shipped samples as frozen whole blood, isolated PBMCs, or DNA extracted from either of those sample types. The immunoSEQ Assay, a bias-controlled multiplex PCR, was used to amplify TCRbeta CDR3 regions from genomic DNA. As for the authors' bioinformatics: Nucleated cell counts per sample were estimated from amplification of reference gene primers within the assay. Sequence reads were collapsed and filtered to measure the absolute abundance of every unique TCRbeta CDR3 rearrangement. For each sample, productive Simpson clonality was calculated as the square root of Simpson's diversity index across productive rearrangements. The immuneACCESS repertoire file appears here via TCRdb, limited to in-frame rearrangements. These files lack a portion of the clones; in checked studies, under half of the deficit traces to unresolved V genes, and the cause of the others is not known. D and trimming come from the DNA, and the V and J calls and clone size come from that table. This sample is represented by a few hundred thousand clones; around 90% of them were singletons. The top ten clonotypes cover roughly 2.9% of the sample.

The table lists this clone with a count of one. The clone's antigen remains unknown. Base quality data are lacking; no much larger clone is found one base away. Sequences were obtained from peripheral blood. This TCR was recovered from a woman aged 25-40 years with COVID-19, enrolled during active disease. This sequence uses TRBV20-1 and TRBJ1-2; 7 middle bases align to TRBD1. The CDR3 protein is CSAGDRDQYGYTF. The DNA reads as follows: TGCAGTGCTGGTGACAGGGATCAATATGGCTACACCTTC.